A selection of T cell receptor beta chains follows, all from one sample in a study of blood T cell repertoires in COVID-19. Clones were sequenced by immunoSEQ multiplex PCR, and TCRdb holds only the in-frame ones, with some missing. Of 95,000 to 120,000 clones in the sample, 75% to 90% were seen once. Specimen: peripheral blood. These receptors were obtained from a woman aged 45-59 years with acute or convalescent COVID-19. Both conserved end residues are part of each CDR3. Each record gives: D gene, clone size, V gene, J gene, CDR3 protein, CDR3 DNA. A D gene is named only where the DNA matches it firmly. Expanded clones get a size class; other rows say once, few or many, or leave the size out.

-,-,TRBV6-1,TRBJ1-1,CASSEAGYGNTEAFF,TGTGCCAGCAGTGAAGCGGGCTACGGGAACACTGAAGCTTTCTTT
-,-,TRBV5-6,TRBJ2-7,CASTLSPKGFKYEQYF,TGTGCCAGCACCTTATCCCCTAAGGGGTTCAAGTACGAGCAGTACTTC
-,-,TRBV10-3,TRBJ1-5,CAISESIRGDQPQHF,TGTGCCATCAGTGAGTCCATAAGAGGAGATCAGCCCCAGCATTTT
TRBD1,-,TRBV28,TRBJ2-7,CASSSPGQGFHEQYF,TGTGCCAGCAGTTCTCCCGGACAGGGGTTCCACGAGCAGTACTTC
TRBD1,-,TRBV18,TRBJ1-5,CASSPGQGIQPQHF,TGTGCCAGCTCACCGGGACAGGGGATTCAGCCCCAGCATTTT
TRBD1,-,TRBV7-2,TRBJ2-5,CASSLMGQGTQYF,TGTGCCAGCAGCTTAATGGGACAGGGGACCCAGTACTTC
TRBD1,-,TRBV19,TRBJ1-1,CASSTGQGLGTEAFF,TGTGCCAGTAGTACCGGACAGGGGCTGGGCACTGAAGCTTTCTTT
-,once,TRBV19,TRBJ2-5,CASSEQSRRGETQYF,TGTGCCAGTAGTGAGCAGTCACGACGGGGAGAGACCCAGTACTTC
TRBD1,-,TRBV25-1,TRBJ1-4,CASSDRVGQGYEKLFF,TGTGCCAGCAGTGATAGGGTGGGACAGGGATATGAAAAACTGTTTTTT
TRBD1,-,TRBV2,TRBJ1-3,CASTDDRGAGNTIYF,TGTGCCAGCACCGACGACAGGGGTGCCGGAAACACCATATATTTT
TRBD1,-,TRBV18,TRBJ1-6,CASSPGQAHSPLHF,TGTGCCAGCTCACCGGGACAGGCCCATTCACCCCTCCACTTT
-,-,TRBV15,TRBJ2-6,CATSRDVGVNVLTF,TGTGCCACCAGCAGAGATGTGGGAGTCAACGTCCTGACTTTC
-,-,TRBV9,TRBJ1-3,CASSVEGFENTIYF,TGTGCCAGCAGCGTAGAGGGGTTCGAAAACACCATATATTTT
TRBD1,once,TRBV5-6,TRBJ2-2,CASSFQGQENTGELFF,TGTGCCAGCAGCTTCCAAGGACAGGAAAACACCGGGGAGCTGTTTTTT
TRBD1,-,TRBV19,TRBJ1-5,CASSTTGQGSKPQHF,TGTGCCAGTAGTACTACGGGACAGGGGTCGAAGCCCCAGCATTTT
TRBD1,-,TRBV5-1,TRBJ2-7,CASRTGTATYEQYF,TGCGCCAGCAGAACCGGGACAGCCACCTACGAGCAGTACTTC
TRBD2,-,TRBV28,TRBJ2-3,CASSLTSGGTDTQYF,TGTGCCAGCAGTCTTACTAGCGGGGGCACAGATACGCAGTATTTT
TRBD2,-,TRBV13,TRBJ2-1,CASSPVGGEAGDNEQFF,TGTGCCAGCAGCCCAGTGGGAGGTGAGGCGGGGGATAATGAGCAGTTCTTC
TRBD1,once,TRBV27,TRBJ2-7,CASGTWDRVYEQYF,TGTGCCAGCGGAACTTGGGACAGGGTATACGAGCAGTACTTC
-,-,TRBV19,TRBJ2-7,CASSWGRGYEQYF,TGTGCCAGTAGTTGGGGGCGGGGGTACGAGCAGTACTTC
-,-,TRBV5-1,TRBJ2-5,CASSFVGGETQYF,TGCGCCAGCAGCTTTGTTGGCGGGGAGACCCAGTACTTC
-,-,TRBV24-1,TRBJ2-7,CATSWTSGISTYEQYF,TGTGCCACCAGTTGGACTTCGGGGATCAGCACCTACGAGCAGTACTTC
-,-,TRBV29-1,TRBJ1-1,CSVEGRLRTEAFF,TGCAGCGTTGAGGGCCGCTTGAGAACTGAAGCTTTCTTT
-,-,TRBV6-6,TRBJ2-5,CASSYPQGHGTQYF,TGTGCCAGCAGCTACCCTCAGGGCCATGGGACCCAGTACTTC
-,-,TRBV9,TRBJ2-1,CASSLLRGGYNEQFF,TGTGCCAGCAGCCTCCTGCGGGGCGGATACAATGAGCAGTTCTTC
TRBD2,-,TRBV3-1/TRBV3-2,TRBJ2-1,CASTSGGIYEQFF,TGTGCCAGTACTAGCGGGGGGATCTATGAGCAGTTCTTC
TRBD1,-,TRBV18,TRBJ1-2,CASSQDRRSLGYTF,TGTGCCAGCTCACAGGACAGGAGATCTTTGGGCTACACCTTC
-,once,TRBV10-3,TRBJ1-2,CAISEPGDGYTF,TGTGCCATCAGTGAGCCGGGGGATGGCTACACCTTC
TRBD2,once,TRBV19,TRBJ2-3,CASSIVAGGPNTQYF,TGTGCCAGTAGTATAGTAGCGGGAGGGCCGAATACGCAGTATTTT
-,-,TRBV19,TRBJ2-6,CASSRSKSGTQSGANVLTF,TGTGCCAGTAGTAGGTCCAAGAGTGGGACACAGTCTGGGGCCAACGTCCTGACTTTC
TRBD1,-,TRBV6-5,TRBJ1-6,CASSYGTAHSPLHF,TGTGCCAGCAGTTACGGGACAGCCCATTCACCCCTCCACTTT
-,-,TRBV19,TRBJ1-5,CASKRDNQPQHF,TGTGCCTCAAAGAGGGACAATCAGCCCCAGCATTTT
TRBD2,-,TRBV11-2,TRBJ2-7,CASRPSVAGVSYEQYF,TGTGCCAGCCGCCCGTCGGTAGCGGGAGTGTCCTACGAGCAGTACTTC
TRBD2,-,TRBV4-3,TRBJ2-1,CASSQDKSLAGSEFF,TGCGCCAGCAGCCAAGATAAGTCTCTAGCGGGGTCGGAGTTCTTC
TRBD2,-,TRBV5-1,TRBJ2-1,CASVLSGTYNEQFF,TGCGCCAGCGTTCTTAGCGGGACCTACAATGAGCAGTTCTTC
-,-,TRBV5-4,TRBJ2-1,CASSPPTPSSYNEQFF,TGTGCCAGCAGCCCGCCCACGCCGAGCTCCTACAATGAGCAGTTCTTC
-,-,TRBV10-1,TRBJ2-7,CASMGPGLGYEQYF,TGCGCCAGCATGGGCCCGGGACTCGGCTACGAGCAGTACTTC
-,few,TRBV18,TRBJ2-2,CASSLQGNTGELFF,TGTGCCAGCTCACTACAGGGGAACACCGGGGAGCTGTTTTTT
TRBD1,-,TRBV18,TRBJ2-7,CASSSKTGGQEQYF,TGTGCCAGCTCATCCAAGACAGGGGGCCAAGAGCAGTACTTC
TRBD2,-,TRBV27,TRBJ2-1,CASSFLYRREVDNEQFF,TGTGCCAGCAGTTTTCTATATCGGCGGGAGGTCGACAATGAGCAGTTCTTC
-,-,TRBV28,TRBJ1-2,CASSSRNYGYTF,TGTGCCAGCAGTAGCAGGAACTATGGCTACACCTTC
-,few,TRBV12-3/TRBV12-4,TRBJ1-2,CASSSGGDGYTF,TGTGCCAGCAGTTCCGGGGGGGATGGCTACACCTTC
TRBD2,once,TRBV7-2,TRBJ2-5,CASSSPAGGVVETQYF,TGTGCCAGCAGCTCCCCCGCGGGGGGGGTGGTTGAGACCCAGTACTTC
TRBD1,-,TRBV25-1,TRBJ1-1,CASSVTGGTEAFF,TGTGCCAGCAGTGTTACAGGGGGCACTGAAGCTTTCTTT
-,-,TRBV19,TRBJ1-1,CASSLRQRNTEAFF,TGTGCCAGTAGTTTGCGACAGAGGAACACTGAAGCTTTCTTT
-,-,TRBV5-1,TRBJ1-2,CASSLRVTSHYGYTF,TGCGCCAGCAGCCTACGGGTCACCTCCCACTATGGCTACACCTTC
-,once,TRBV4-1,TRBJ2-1,CASSRGPLLPRGTNNEQFF,TGCGCCAGCAGCCGAGGGCCGCTTCTACCCCGGGGAACTAACAATGAGCAGTTCTTC
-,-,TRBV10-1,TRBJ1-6,CASSEPLDRSYNSPLHF,TGCGCCAGCAGTGAGCCCCTTGACAGAAGCTATAATTCACCCCTCCACTTT
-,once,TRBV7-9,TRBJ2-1,CASINPFLAEHNEQFF,TGTGCCAGCATCAATCCTTTTCTGGCCGAACACAATGAGCAGTTCTTC